This T cell receptor beta chain was identified during a study of shared clonotypes between healthy human individuals. Whole-study results and caveats: Represented diversity (both genetic and exposure-history) was limited by the small number of donors.

The CDR3 contains 14 residues. Germline CDR1 reads SEHNR; CDR2 reads FQNEAQ (reference sequence). Between the trimmed V and J ends, which lost 0 bases and 3 bases, there was a span of 8 bases. The assay was immunoSEQ multiplex PCR, and TCRdb's table has in-frame clones only and misses some. The data show more than 2,000,000 clones, 93% seen once. Remarks on this clone: Its antigen remains unidentified.

V and J are TRBV7-9 and TRBJ1-2; no reliable D call. Sequencing was performed on naive CD4+ T cells from PBMCs. Regarding subset: CD45RA+ positively selected. The TCR sequence derives from a man aged 18 to 35 in good health. Some clones in this sample may be carry-over from other donors' samples. The CDR3 here is CASSLAGEHYGYTF. Written as DNA, the CDR3 is TGTGCCAGCAGCTTAGCCGGGGAACACTATGGCTACACCTTC.